One sample yielded the 21 T cell receptor beta chains listed below, sequenced in a study of Ad26.COV2.S vaccination and SARS-CoV-2 variants. Treatment specified: some 19 received Ad26.COV2.S at low or high dose, single or two shots; about 5 received placebo; per-sample allocation not given. Material that was analyzed had been drawn on day 63 after the first vaccine or placebo injection. The method was immunoSEQ multiplex PCR; TCRdb's version includes in-frame clones alone and lacks a portion of them. This sample has hundreds of thousands of clones, with around 87% found just once. Material: peripheral blood, obtained in a trial of Ad26.COV2.S vaccine versus placebo. These receptors were taken from a person between 18 and 60 years old who received the Ad26.COV2.S COVID-19 vaccine or a placebo.

This rearrangement joins TRBV19 to TRBJ1-3; no reliable D call. Trimming shortened V by 2 bases and J by 2 bases, and 16 bases separated the two germline ends. The CDR3 extends over 17 amino acids. Per the germline V gene, CDR1 is LNHDA and CDR2 is SQIVND (reference sequence). In DNA form, the CDR3 reads TGTGCCAGTAGTATAAGACCGGGCCCCGGCACTGGAAACACCATATATTTT. Its protein is CASSIRPGPGTGNTIYF.

This clone appeared once. The chain joins TRBV19 to TRBJ2-7, with TRBD1 identical over 7 bases. V shed 4 bases, J shed 3 bases, and the junction held 6 bases outside the gene matches. This CDR3 has 14 residues. Germline CDR1 and CDR2: LNHDA and SQIVND (reference sequence). CDR3: CASSSRGQLYEQYF. The CDR3 coding sequence is TGTGCCAGTAGTAGCCGGGGACAGCTCTACGAGCAGTACTTC.

This chain joins TRBV9 and TRBJ1-2, with D possibly matching TRBD1 (5 bases). The CDR3 has 17 residues. The V end lost 0 bases, the J end lost 8 bases, and 23 bases lay between the germline ends. From germline, CDR1 is SGDLS and CDR2 YYNGEE. The CDR3 bases are TGTGCCAGCAGCGTAGAACACTCCGGGATATCTCAGGGAGGCTACACCTTC. The encoded protein is CASSVEHSGISQGGYTF.

The V call is TRBV7-9, the J call TRBJ1-6; possibly TRBD1 for D (5 bases). Germline lookup yields CDR1 SEHNR and CDR2 FQNEAQ (reference sequence). With 6 bases removed from V and 7 bases from J, the gap between germline ends came to 13 bases. The CDR3 is 14 amino acids. The CDR3 nucleotides are TGTGCCAGCAGGGAAACGGGGCCCAATTCACCCCTCCACTTT. Translation: CASRETGPNSPLHF. The whole variable domain, filled in from reference TRBV7-9 and TRBJ1-6, reads DTGVSQNPRHKITKRGQNVTFRCDPISEHNRLYWYRQTLGQGPEFLTYFQNEAQLEKSRLLSDRFSAERPKGSFSTLEIQRTEQGDSAMYLCASRETGPNSPLHFGNGTRLTVT.

Comments on this clone: One end of the junction varies from germline; a read error may be responsible. This chain uses TRBV11-2 with TRBJ2-3; 12 bases line up with TRBD2. This CDR3 is 17 amino acids long. Germline CDR1 SGHAT, CDR2 FQNNGV. The CDR3 is CASRLDPLAGGRGTQYF. CDR3 DNA sequence: TGTGCCAGCAGATTAGATCCCCTAGCGGGGGGGCGGGGGACGCAGTATTTT.

The V gene is TRBV10-3, the J gene TRBJ2-7; 8 bases agree with TRBD1. This CDR3 region has 13 residues. V trimming: 6 bases; J trimming: 6 bases; junction bases outside the gene matches: 7. In germline, CDR1 is ENHRY, CDR2 SYGVKD. The CDR3 DNA reads TGTGCCATCAGCCGGGACAGGACCCTCGAGCAGTACTTC. It yields the protein CAISRDRTLEQYF.

Written as DNA, the CDR3 is TGTGCCACCCTTACAGGGAGCTCCTATAATTCACCCCTCCACTTT. This codes for CATLTGSSYNSPLHF. V usage is TRBV6-1 and J usage is TRBJ1-6; TRBD1 is a possible D gene (6 bases). Trimming took off 10 bases at V and 0 bases at J, with 13 bases between the two ends. CDR3 length: 15 residues. The germline CDR1 and CDR2 sequences are MNHNS and SASEGT.

V gene TRBV11-3 combines with J gene TRBJ2-7; tentatively, D is TRBD1 (6 bases). This CDR3 region has 13 residues. The germline V and J ends were trimmed by 5 bases and 5 bases, with 13 bases remaining between them. Germline CDR1 SGHNT, CDR2 YENEEA. CDR3 in amino acids: CASSRTVSDEQYF. The CDR3 DNA is TGTGCCAGCAGCCGGACAGTTTCTGACGAGCAGTACTTC.

This chain uses TRBV4-1 with TRBJ1-6; 9 positions agree with TRBD1. Germline loops: CDR1 MGHRA, CDR2 YSYEKL. The CDR3 spans 15 residues. Trimming at V came to 0 bases and at J to 7 bases, leaving 1 base not matched to a gene. In nucleotides, the CDR3 is TGCGCCAGCAGCCAAGAAGGGACAGGGAATTCACCCCTCCACTTT. Protein product: CASSQEGTGNSPLHF.

CDR3 protein: CASHSGVAGELFF. The DNA of the CDR3 is TGTGCCTCCCACTCTGGGGTCGCCGGGGAGCTGTTTTTT. The chain employs TRBV6-5 and TRBJ2-2; D gene ambiguous. This CDR3 is 13 amino acids long. CDR1 and CDR2 (germline): MNHEY, SVGAGI. The V gene lost 11 bases and the J gene lost 6 bases, with 16 bases spanning the gap.

This chain links TRBV2 with TRBJ1-1; a weak D match, TRBD1 (5 bases). The CDR3 runs to 14 residues. Per germline, CDR1 SNHLY and CDR2 FYNNEI. V lost 4 bases, J lost 5 bases, and 14 bases lay in between. CDR3 coding DNA: TGTGCCAGCAGTGCAACGGGGGGTGGGACTGAAGCTTTCTTT. Its protein product is CASSATGGGTEAFF.

The chain has TRBV30 and TRBJ1-1, with D hard to call. Trimming removed 3 bases from V and 2 bases from J, with 7 bases in between. CDR3 length equals 12 residues. Germline V gene data show CDR1 as GTSNPN and CDR2 as SVGIG (reference sequence). CDR3 protein: CAWSQQNTEAFF. CDR3 bases: TGTGCCTGGAGCCAACAAAACACTGAAGCTTTCTTT.

This clone was found a few times. V gene TRBV6-5 combines with J gene TRBJ1-2; D remains unclear. Germline-derived CDR1 and CDR2 are MNHEY and SVGAGI. The CDR3 is 12 amino acids. V lost 5 bases and J lost 8, with 12 bases in between. The CDR3 loop is CASSLKPGGYTF. DNA of the CDR3: TGTGCCAGCAGTCTTAAACCGGGGGGCTACACCTTC.

The genes are TRBV7-9 and TRBJ2-1; D unclear. The germline V and J ends were trimmed by 7 bases and 7 bases, with 14 bases remaining between them. There are 13 residues in the CDR3. CDR1 is SEHNR, CDR2 FQNEAQ, per germline (reference sequence). CDR3 DNA: TGTGCCAGCACTGGGGTCAGAAGGAATGAGCAGTTCTTC. It yields the protein CASTGVRRNEQFF. Supplemented by reference TRBV7-9 and TRBJ2-1, the full variable domain reads DTGVSQNPRHKITKRGQNVTFRCDPISEHNRLYWYRQTLGQGPEFLTYFQNEAQLEKSRLLSDRFSAERPKGSFSTLEIQRTEQGDSAMYLCASTGVRRNEQFFGPGTRLTVL.

The J gene is TRBJ1-1, the V gene TRBV6-2 or TRBV6-3; TRBD1 might be the D (5 bases). This CDR3 has 16 residues. Per germline, CDR1 MNHEY and CDR2 SVGEGT. Deletions cut 0 bases from V and 1 base from J, with 12 bases between. CDR3 loop: CASSYSPGTANTEAFF. The CDR3 bases are TGTGCCAGCAGTTACTCTCCGGGGACCGCGAACACTGAAGCTTTCTTT.

V gene TRBV10-1 combines with J gene TRBJ2-7; D perhaps matches TRBD1 (5 bases). The ends were cut back, 10 bases at V and 12 bases at J, with 16 bases in the middle. The length of the CDR3 is 10 residues. Germline V gene data show CDR1 as WNHNN and CDR2 as SYGVQD (reference sequence). This CDR3 reads CAKFSTARYF. The CDR3 bases are TGCGCCAAGTTCTCGACAGCCAGGTACTTC.

About this clone: The same CDR3 also results from other DNA sequences found in this sample. V is TRBV19 and J is TRBJ1-2; tentatively, D is TRBD1 (6 bases). The CDR3 contains 14 residues. V was shortened by 6 bases and J by 0 bases, with 11 bases between the two germline ends. Germline CDR1 and CDR2: LNHDA and SQIVND (reference sequence). CDR3 DNA: TGTGCCAGTAGCCCACAGGGAGCTAACTATGGCTACACCTTC. Translation: CASSPQGANYGYTF.

The chain joins TRBV29-1 to TRBJ1-1; TRBD1 agrees at 7 bases. In germline, CDR1 is SQVTM, CDR2 ANQGSEA. The CDR3 runs 13 residues. V gave up 1 base and J gave up 5 bases; unmatched junction bases: 4. The CDR3 sequence is CSVEGQGRTEAFF. The CDR3 nucleotides read TGCAGCGTTGAAGGACAGGGCAGGACTGAAGCTTTCTTT.

This clone appeared a single time. The rearrangement links TRBV13 to TRBJ1-2, with TRBD1 as a possible D gene (5 bases). This CDR3 contains 13 residues. V was clipped by 2 bases and J by 3 bases, with 7 bases between them. CDR1 PRHDT and CDR2 FYEKMQ come from the germline V gene (reference sequence). The DNA of the CDR3 is TGTGCCAGCAGCTTACGAGGGGACTATGGCTACACCTTC. Protein product: CASSLRGDYGYTF.

The rearrangement joins TRBV7-6 to TRBJ2-6; D remains unclear. CDR3 length: 15 residues. Trimming stripped 1 base from V and 0 bases from J, with 4 bases between. The germline gives CDR1 SGHVS, CDR2 FNYEAQ. DNA of the CDR3: TGTGCCAGCAGCTTAGGAGCCTCTGGGGCCAACGTCCTGACTTTC. Translated, it gives CASSLGASGANVLTF.

This clone was seen only a few times. V gene TRBV4-2 combines with J gene TRBJ2-7; D might be TRBD2 (5 bases). CDR1 LGHNA and CDR2 YNFKEQ come from the germline V gene. This CDR3 comprises 17 residues. V lost 0 bases, J lost 0 bases, and 15 bases lay in between. The CDR3 loop reads CASSQETGYQSSYEQYF. The CDR3 DNA reads as TGTGCCAGCAGCCAAGAGACGGGGTACCAGAGCTCCTACGAGCAGTACTTC.